A selection of T cell receptor beta chains follows, all from one sample in a study of T cell responses to AZD1222 COVID-19 vaccine. TCRdb keeps only in-frame clones here, not all; method: immunoSEQ multiplex PCR. The data contain fewer than 110,000 clones, roughly 87% of them singletons. This specimen was peripheral blood, taken on day 0 of AZD1222 vaccination. The receptors shown here come from an adult in good health. CDR3s include the opening cysteine and the closing phenylalanine or tryptophan. The order of the fields is V gene, clone size, J gene, D gene, CDR3 protein, CDR3 DNA. The D gene is left open where the match is weak. Where a row states a size, it is once, few, many or the class of an expanded clone; other rows omit it.

TRBV2	NA	TRBJ1-2	NA	CASSGGRGGYTF	TGTGCCAGCAGTGGGGGGCGCGGAGGCTACACCTTC
TRBV19	NA	TRBJ2-2	NA	CASSIRLENTGELFF	TGTGCCAGTAGTATCCGGCTAGAGAACACCGGGGAGCTGTTTTTT
TRBV30	once	TRBJ1-5	NA	CAWSVGVNQPQHF	TGTGCCTGGAGTGTAGGCGTCAATCAGCCCCAGCATTTT
TRBV5-1	NA	TRBJ2-3	NA	CASSLEGRRGTDTQYF	TGCGCCAGCAGCTTGGAGGGGAGGAGGGGTACAGATACGCAGTATTTT
TRBV5-1	NA	TRBJ1-3	NA	CASSPAGASGNTIYF	TGCGCCAGCAGTCCCGCAGGGGCCTCTGGAAACACCATATATTTT
TRBV19	NA	TRBJ1-2	NA	CASSIWGMASDYGDYGYTF	TGTGCCAGTAGTATCTGGGGGATGGCGTCTGACTACGGCGACTATGGCTACACCTTC
TRBV10-2	few	TRBJ1-1	TRBD1	CASTLYLQGGTEAFF	TGCGCCAGCACCCTATACCTCCAGGGGGGCACTGAAGCTTTCTTT
TRBV30	NA	TRBJ2-2	NA	CAWSHFRELFF	TGTGCCTGGAGTCATTTCAGGGAGCTGTTTTTT
TRBV19	NA	TRBJ2-7	TRBD1	CASSPYRGYEQYF	TGTGCCAGTAGTCCCTACAGGGGTTACGAGCAGTACTTC
TRBV4-1	NA	TRBJ1-2	NA	CASSRSYEGAYGYTF	TGCGCCAGCAGCCGTTCCTATGAGGGAGCCTATGGCTACACCTTC
TRBV12-3/TRBV12-4	NA	TRBJ2-7	NA	CASSSAGSYEQYF	TGTGCCAGCAGTTCGGCCGGATCCTACGAGCAGTACTTC
TRBV3-1/TRBV3-2	NA	TRBJ2-3	NA	CASNPGDTDTQYF	TGTGCCAGCAACCCGGGAGACACAGATACGCAGTATTTT
TRBV7-9	NA	TRBJ1-1	NA	CASSRGTEAFF	TGTGCCAGCAGCAGGGGCACTGAAGCTTTCTTT
TRBV29-1	NA	TRBJ2-7	TRBD1	CSVEVQGTGDYEQYF	TGCAGCGTTGAAGTCCAGGGGACAGGAGACTACGAGCAGTACTTC
TRBV19	NA	TRBJ1-1	NA	CASSIDGGTEAFF	TGTGCCAGTAGTATAGATGGCGGCACTGAAGCTTTCTTT
TRBV10-2	NA	TRBJ2-2	NA	CASSEGPGRHTGELFF	TGCGCCAGCAGTGAGGGACCCGGGAGACACACCGGGGAGCTGTTTTTT
TRBV28	NA	TRBJ1-2	TRBD1	CASTRTGVGGYTF	TGTGCCAGCACCCGGACAGGGGTGGGTGGCTACACCTTC
TRBV7-2	NA	TRBJ2-7	TRBD2	CASSSGLAYSYEQYF	TGTGCCAGCAGCTCGGGACTAGCGTACTCCTACGAGCAGTACTTC
TRBV28	NA	TRBJ2-5	NA	CASSPSGRGEETQYF	TGTGCCAGCAGTCCCTCGGGCAGGGGGGAGGAGACCCAGTACTTC
TRBV29-1	NA	TRBJ2-3	NA	CSVPVGSGTDTQYF	TGCAGCGTTCCAGTCGGGTCTGGCACAGATACGCAGTATTTT
TRBV11-2	NA	TRBJ1-1	NA	CASSFELSEAFF	TGTGCCAGCAGCTTCGAGCTCAGTGAAGCTTTCTTT
TRBV4-1	NA	TRBJ1-3	TRBD1	CASSQPSRGIGNTIYF	TGCGCCAGCAGCCAACCCTCCAGGGGGATCGGAAACACCATATATTTT
TRBV6-5	NA	TRBJ2-5	TRBD2	CASRRAGGLAETQYF	TGTGCCAGCAGAAGGGCGGGAGGTCTGGCAGAGACCCAGTACTTC
TRBV3-1/TRBV3-2	NA	TRBJ2-7	TRBD2	CASSQGLAGVYEQYF	TGTGCCAGCAGCCAGGGACTAGCGGGAGTGTACGAGCAGTACTTC
TRBV2	NA	TRBJ2-2	TRBD1	CASRDRTGSTGELFF	TGTGCCAGCAGAGATAGGACAGGGAGTACCGGGGAGCTGTTTTTT
TRBV4-1	NA	TRBJ1-1	NA	CASRLSPGQNTEAFF	TGCGCCAGCAGACTTTCACCGGGACAGAACACTGAAGCTTTCTTT
TRBV6-5	once	TRBJ2-7	NA	CASSYSDKLYEQYF	TGTGCCAGCAGTTACTCGGACAAACTTTACGAGCAGTACTTC